This TCR beta chain was recorded in a study of T cells after yellow fever vaccination. TCRdb re-analysed the 5' RACE reads in MiXCR, keeping a single row per CDR3 protein. The sample has some 500,000 distinct CDR3 sequences, about 13% seen once. Germline CDR1 and CDR2: SGHVS and FNYEAQ. The CDR3 runs to 16 residues. V was cut by 1 base and J by 4 bases, with 15 bases left in between. The source is a man aged 25-45 years who received the YFV17D yellow fever vaccine. The material sequenced was PBMCs, taken on the day of the yellow fever booster vaccination. The J gene is TRBJ2-3, the V gene TRBV7-6; D may be TRBD1 or TRBD2 (5 bases each). CDR3 loop: CASSLDLAGSSDTQYF. DNA for the CDR3: TGTGCCAGCAGCTTAGATTTGGCAGGGAGCTCAGATACGCAGTATTTT.